This T cell receptor beta chain was retrieved from a study of blood T cell repertoires in COVID-19. Study-wide context: COVID-19 samples collected from the United States, Italy and Spain covered acute and convalescent phases. PBMCs, B-cell-depleted T cells, or T cells provided the cDNA or gDNA that made up the material.

This clone was observed a single time. Study processing details: Quantification of nucleated cells was approximated via reference gene primer amplification. Assay used: immunoSEQ multiplex PCR; TCRdb lists only in-frame clones, some missing. V, J and clone size are taken as reported in that table, and D and trimming were inferred from the DNA itself. The sample contains over 40,000 clones, around 85% of which appear only once. Germline loops: CDR1 SNHLY, CDR2 FYNNEI. The V gene lost 6 bases and the J gene lost 0 bases, with 5 bases spanning the gap. The CDR3 runs to 12 residues. The material sequenced was peripheral blood. This clonotype was obtained from a woman of 80 years or more with acute or convalescent COVID-19. The chain joins TRBV2 to TRBJ2-5, with D hard to call. The CDR3: CASSSYQETQYF. The CDR3 region has the DNA TGTGCCAGCAGCTCGTACCAAGAGACCCAGTACTTC. Drawing the rest from reference TRBV2 and TRBJ2-5, the complete variable domain is EPEVTQTPSHQVTQMGQEVILRCVPISNHLYFYWYRQILGQKVEFLVSFYNNEISEKSEIFDDQFSVERPDGSNFTLKIRSTKLEDSAMYFCASSSYQETQYFGPGTRLLVL.